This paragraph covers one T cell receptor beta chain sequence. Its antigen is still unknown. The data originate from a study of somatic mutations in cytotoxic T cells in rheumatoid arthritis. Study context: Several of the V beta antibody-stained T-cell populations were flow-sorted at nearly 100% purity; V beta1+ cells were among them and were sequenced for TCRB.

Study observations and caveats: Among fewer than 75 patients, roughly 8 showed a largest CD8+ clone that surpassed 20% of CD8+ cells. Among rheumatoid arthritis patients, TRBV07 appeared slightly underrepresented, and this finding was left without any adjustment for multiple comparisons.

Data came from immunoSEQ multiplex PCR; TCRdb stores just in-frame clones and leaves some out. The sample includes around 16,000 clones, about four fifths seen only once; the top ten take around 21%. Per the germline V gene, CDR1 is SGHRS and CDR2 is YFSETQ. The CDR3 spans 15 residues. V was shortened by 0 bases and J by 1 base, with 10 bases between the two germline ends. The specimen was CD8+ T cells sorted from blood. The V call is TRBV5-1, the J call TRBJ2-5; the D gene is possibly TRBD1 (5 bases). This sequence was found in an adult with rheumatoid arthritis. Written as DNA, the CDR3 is TGCGCCAGCAGCTTGGCAGGGTCAAGCCAAGAGACCCAGTACTTC. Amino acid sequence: CASSLAGSSQETQYF.